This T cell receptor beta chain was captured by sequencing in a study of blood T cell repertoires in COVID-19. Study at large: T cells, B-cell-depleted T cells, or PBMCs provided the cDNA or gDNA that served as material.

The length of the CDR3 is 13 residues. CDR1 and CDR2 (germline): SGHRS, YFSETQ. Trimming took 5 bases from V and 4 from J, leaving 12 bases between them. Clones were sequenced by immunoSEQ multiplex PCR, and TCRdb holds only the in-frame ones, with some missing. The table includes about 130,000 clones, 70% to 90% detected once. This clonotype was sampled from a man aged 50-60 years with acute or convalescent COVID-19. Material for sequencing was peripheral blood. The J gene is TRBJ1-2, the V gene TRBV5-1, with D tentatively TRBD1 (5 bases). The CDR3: CASSWGESYGYTF. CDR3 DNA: TGCGCCAGCAGTTGGGGCGAGAGCTATGGCTACACCTTC.